Below, 7 T cell receptor beta chains from the same sample are listed, as sequenced in a study of cytomegalovirus exposure and HLA in healthy donors. Clones were read by immunoSEQ multiplex PCR, and TCRdb kept only the in-frame ones, dropping some. The sample lists about 260,000 clones, 90% occurring once. Input material: PBMCs. The receptors here all came from a woman in her twenties or thirties in good health and CMV-seronegative.

V usage is TRBV5-8 and J usage is TRBJ2-7; a weak D match, TRBD2 (6 bases). This CDR3 has 15 residues. Looked up from germline, CDR1 is SGHTS and CDR2 is YDEGEE. V gave up 1 base and J gave up 4 bases, with 15 bases separating them. CDR3 amino acids: CASSLIAGSEYEQYF. The CDR3 DNA follows: TGTGCCAGCAGCTTGATCGCCGGGAGCGAATACGAGCAGTACTTC.

The CDR3, as DNA: TGTGCCAGCAGTTTATCAGGGGCCCTAGTTTGGCAAATGAACACTGAAGCTTTCTTT. Translation gives CASSLSGALVWQMNTEAFF. The chain uses TRBV27 and TRBJ1-1; D is possibly TRBD1 (5 bases). CDR1 and CDR2 (germline): MNHEY, SMNVEV (reference sequence). Trimming pared 0 bases from V and 0 bases from J, leaving 20 bases between. The length of the CDR3 is 19 residues.

The CDR3: CATSRGGEGGETQYF. CDR3 DNA sequence: TGTGCCACCAGCAGAGGTGGAGAGGGCGGGGAGACCCAGTACTTC. The chain recombines TRBV15 with TRBJ2-5; D is possibly TRBD2 (5 bases). Trimming cost V 1 base and J 5 bases, with 14 bases left between them. This CDR3 comprises 15 residues. CDR1 LNHNV and CDR2 YYDKDF come from the germline V gene (reference sequence).

V is TRBV9 and J is TRBJ2-1; 7 bases line up with TRBD2. The germline V gene has CDR1 SGDLS and CDR2 YYNGEE. V lost 2 bases, J lost 9 bases, and 14 bases stayed unmatched. This CDR3 region has 16 residues. The CDR3 protein is CASSVGGISPFSEQFF. The CDR3 DNA reads TGTGCCAGCAGCGTCGGGGGGATATCTCCCTTCAGTGAGCAGTTCTTC.

The genes are TRBV7-6 and TRBJ1-3; D possibly corresponds to TRBD1 (6 bases). Germline V CDR1 and CDR2: SGHVS, FNYEAQ. The CDR3 totals 16 residues. Trimming shortened V by 1 base and J by 0 bases, and 10 bases separated the two germline ends. CDR3 nucleotides: TGTGCCAGCAGCTTAGGCCCAGGGGACTCTGGAAACACCATATATTTT. It codes for CASSLGPGDSGNTIYF.

The chain joins TRBV4-2 to TRBJ1-4; D is unresolved. Per the germline V gene, CDR1 is LGHNA and CDR2 is YNFKEQ. The V gene lost 2 bases and the J gene lost 8 bases, with 12 bases spanning the gap. The CDR3 runs to 14 residues. CDR3 region: CASSQTPPLEKLFF. DNA of the CDR3: TGTGCCAGCAGCCAAACTCCGCCCCTAGAAAAACTGTTTTTT.

The chain employs TRBV11-2 and TRBJ2-5, with D hard to call. The germline V and J ends were trimmed by 3 bases and 5 bases, with 10 bases remaining between them. This CDR3 has 13 amino acids. Looked up from germline, CDR1 is SGHAT and CDR2 is FQNNGV. CDR3 in amino acids: CASSFLSTETQYF. The CDR3 DNA is TGTGCCAGCAGCTTTTTGTCGACCGAGACCCAGTACTTC.